This T cell receptor beta chain was sequenced in a study of cytomegalovirus exposure and HLA in healthy donors. Comments on this clone: What it recognizes is unknown.

The PCR ran on 60 Vbeta and 13 Jbeta primers. Original processing methods: The count from a later analysis was tens of millions of unique TCR beta chains, about 9.9 million of them shared. Profiling relied on immunoSEQ multiplex PCR, and the TCRdb table lists in-frame clones only, not all of them. That table supplies the V and J calls and clone size; D and trimming were determined from the DNA. Here the sample spans 90,000 to 110,000 clones, 65% to 85% being singletons. Findings and caveats of the study: A later analysis reportedly found that, within productive TCRs, an Asian-associated ancestry cluster had fewer N-insertions than the mean observed across the roughly 690 donors.

J was trimmed by 5 bases and V by 2 bases; bases with no gene match: 1. This CDR3 has 14 amino acids. CDR1 and CDR2 (germline): SGHRS, YFSETQ. This sequence originates from a male donor in good health and CMV-seronegative. The sequencing sample was made of PBMCs. This chain connects TRBV5-1 to TRBJ1-6; 7 bases agree with TRBD1. The CDR3 DNA reads as TGCGCCAGCAGCTTTGGACAGGATAATTCACCCCTCCACTTT. Its protein is CASSFGQDNSPLHF.